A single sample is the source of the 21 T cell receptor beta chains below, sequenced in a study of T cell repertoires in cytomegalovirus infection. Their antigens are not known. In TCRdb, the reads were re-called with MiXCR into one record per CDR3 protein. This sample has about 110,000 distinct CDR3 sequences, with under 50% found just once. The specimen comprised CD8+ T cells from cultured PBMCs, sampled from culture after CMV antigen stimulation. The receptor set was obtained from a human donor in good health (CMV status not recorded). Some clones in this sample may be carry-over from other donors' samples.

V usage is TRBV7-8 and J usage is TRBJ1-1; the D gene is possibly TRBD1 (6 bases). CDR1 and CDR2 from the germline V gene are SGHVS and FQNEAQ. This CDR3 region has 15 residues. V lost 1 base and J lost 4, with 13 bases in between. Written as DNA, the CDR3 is TGTGCCAGCAGCTTAGTGGGGGCCGGGAGCACTGAAGCTTTCTTT. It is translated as CASSLVGAGSTEAFF.

CDR3 sequence reads: CASSGGSTNEKLFF. CDR3 nucleotide sequence: TGTGCCAGCAGTGGAGGGTCAACTAATGAAAAACTGTTTTTT. The V call is TRBV2, the J call TRBJ1-4; the D is unclear. The CDR3 sequence is 14 residues long. The V gene's germline CDR1 is SNHLY and CDR2 FYNNEI. V gave up 4 bases and J gave up 0 bases, with 6 bases separating them.

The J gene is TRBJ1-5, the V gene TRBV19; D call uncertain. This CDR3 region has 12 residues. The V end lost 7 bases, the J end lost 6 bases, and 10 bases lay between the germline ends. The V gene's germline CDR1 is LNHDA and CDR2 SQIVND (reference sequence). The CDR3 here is CASKDPAQPQHF. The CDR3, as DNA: TGTGCCAGTAAAGACCCCGCTCAGCCCCAGCATTTT.

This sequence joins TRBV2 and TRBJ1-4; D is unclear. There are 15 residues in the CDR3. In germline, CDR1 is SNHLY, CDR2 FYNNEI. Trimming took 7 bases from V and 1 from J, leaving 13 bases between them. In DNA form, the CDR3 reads TGTGCCAGCATCCCCGTGGGTGGAACTAATGAAAAACTGTTTTTT. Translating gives CASIPVGGTNEKLFF.

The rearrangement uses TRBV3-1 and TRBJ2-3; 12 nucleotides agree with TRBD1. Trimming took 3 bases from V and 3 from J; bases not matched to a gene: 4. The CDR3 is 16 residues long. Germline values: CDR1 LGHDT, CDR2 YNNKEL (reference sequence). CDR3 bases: TGTGCCAGCAGCCACCTGGGACAGGGGGCAACAGATACGCAGTATTTT. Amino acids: CASSHLGQGATDTQYF.

CDR3 sequence (DNA): TGTGCCAGCAGGGCGACAGGGAGTAACTATGGCTACACCTTC. Amino acids: CASRATGSNYGYTF. The rearrangement links TRBV12-3 or TRBV12-4 to TRBJ1-2; 7 nucleotides line up with TRBD1. V shed 6 bases, J shed 1 base, and the junction held 5 bases outside the gene matches. This CDR3 spans 14 amino acids.

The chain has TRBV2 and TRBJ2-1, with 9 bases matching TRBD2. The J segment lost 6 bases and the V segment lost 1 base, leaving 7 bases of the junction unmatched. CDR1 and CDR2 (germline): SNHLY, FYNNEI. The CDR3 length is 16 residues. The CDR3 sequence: CASSEGSGGSGNEQFF. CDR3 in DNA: TGTGCCAGCAGTGAAGGTAGCGGGGGAAGCGGCAATGAGCAGTTCTTC. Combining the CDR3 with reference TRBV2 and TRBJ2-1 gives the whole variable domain EPEVTQTPSHQVTQMGQEVILRCVPISNHLYFYWYRQILGQKVEFLVSFYNNEISEKSEIFDDQFSVERPDGSNFTLKIRSTKLEDSAMYFCASSEGSGGSGNEQFFGPGTRLTVL.

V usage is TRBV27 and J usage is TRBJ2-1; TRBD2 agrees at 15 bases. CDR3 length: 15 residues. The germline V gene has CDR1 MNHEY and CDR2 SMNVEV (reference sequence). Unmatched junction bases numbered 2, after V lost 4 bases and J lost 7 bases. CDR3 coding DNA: TGTGCCAGCAGTTCGGGGACTAGCGGGAGGAATGAGCAGTTCTTC. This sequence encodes CASSSGTSGRNEQFF.

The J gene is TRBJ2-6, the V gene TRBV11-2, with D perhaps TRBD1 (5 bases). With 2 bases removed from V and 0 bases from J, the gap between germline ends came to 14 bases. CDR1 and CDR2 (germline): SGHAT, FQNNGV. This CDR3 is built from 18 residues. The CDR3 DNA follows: TGTGCCAGCAGCTTACTTAGGGGCCAGCACTCTGGGGCCAACGTCCTGACTTTC. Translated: CASSLLRGQHSGANVLTF.

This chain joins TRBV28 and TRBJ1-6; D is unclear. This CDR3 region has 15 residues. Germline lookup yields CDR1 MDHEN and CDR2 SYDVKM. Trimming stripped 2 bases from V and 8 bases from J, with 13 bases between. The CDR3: CASSLIVIWDSPLHF. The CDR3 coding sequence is TGTGCCAGCAGTTTAATTGTGATTTGGGATTCACCCCTCCACTTT.

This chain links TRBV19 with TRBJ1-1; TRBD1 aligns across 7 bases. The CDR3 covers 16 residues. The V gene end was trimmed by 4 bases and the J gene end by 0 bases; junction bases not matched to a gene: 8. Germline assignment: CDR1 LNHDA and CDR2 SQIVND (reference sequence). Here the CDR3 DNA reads TGTGCCAGTAGTACCCCACAGGGGACCATGAACACTGAAGCTTTCTTT. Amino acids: CASSTPQGTMNTEAFF. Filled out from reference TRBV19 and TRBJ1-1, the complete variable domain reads DGGITQSPKYLFRKEGQNVTLSCEQNLNHDAMYWYRQDPGQGLRLIYYSQIVNDFQKGDIAEGYSVSREKKESFPLTVTSAQKNPTAFYLCASSTPQGTMNTEAFFGQGTRLTVV.

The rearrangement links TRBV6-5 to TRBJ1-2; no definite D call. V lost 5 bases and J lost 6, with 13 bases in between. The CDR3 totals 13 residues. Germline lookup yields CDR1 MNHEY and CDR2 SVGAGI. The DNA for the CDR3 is TGTGCCAGCAGTCCCAGCGACTACCATGGCTACACCTTC. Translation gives CASSPSDYHGYTF.

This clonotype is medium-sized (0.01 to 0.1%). The CDR3 region has the DNA TGTGCCAGCAGCGACGGGACTAGCGGGGCCTACAATGAGCAGTTCTTC. Encoded protein: CASSDGTSGAYNEQFF. The rearrangement links TRBV2 to TRBJ2-1; 13 nucleotides line up with TRBD2. Germline loops: CDR1 SNHLY, CDR2 FYNNEI. This CDR3 contains 16 residues. V shed 6 bases and J 2 bases; nucleotides not matched to a gene: 4.

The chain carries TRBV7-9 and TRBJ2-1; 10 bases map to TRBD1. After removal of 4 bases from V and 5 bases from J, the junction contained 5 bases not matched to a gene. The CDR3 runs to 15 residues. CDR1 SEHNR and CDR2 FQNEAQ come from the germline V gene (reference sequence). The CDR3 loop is CASSSGQGVDNEQFF. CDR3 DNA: TGTGCCAGCAGCTCCGGACAGGGGGTCGACAATGAGCAGTTCTTC.

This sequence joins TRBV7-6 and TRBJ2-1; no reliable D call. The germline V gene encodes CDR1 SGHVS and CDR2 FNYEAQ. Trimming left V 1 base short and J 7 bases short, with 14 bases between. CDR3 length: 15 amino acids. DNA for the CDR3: TGTGCCAGCAGCTTAGGGGCGGATTCATCGAATGAGCAGTTCTTC. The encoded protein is CASSLGADSSNEQFF.

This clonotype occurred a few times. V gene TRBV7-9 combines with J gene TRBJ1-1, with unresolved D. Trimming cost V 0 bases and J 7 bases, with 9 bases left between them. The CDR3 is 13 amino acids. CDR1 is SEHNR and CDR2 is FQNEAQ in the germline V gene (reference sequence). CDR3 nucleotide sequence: TGTGCCAGCAGCTTAGCGGCCAGCCTTGAAGCTTTCTTT. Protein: CASSLAASLEAFF.

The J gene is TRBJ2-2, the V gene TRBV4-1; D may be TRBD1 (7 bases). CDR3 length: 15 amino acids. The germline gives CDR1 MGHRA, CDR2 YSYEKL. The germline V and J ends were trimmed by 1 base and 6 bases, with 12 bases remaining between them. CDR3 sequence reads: CASSQAPRGAGELFF. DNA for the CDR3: TGCGCCAGCAGCCAAGCCCCCAGGGGGGCCGGGGAGCTGTTTTTT.

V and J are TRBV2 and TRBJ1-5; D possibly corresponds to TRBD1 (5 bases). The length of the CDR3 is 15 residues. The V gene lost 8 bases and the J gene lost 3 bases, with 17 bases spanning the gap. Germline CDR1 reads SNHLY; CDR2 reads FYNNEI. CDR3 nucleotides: TGTGCCAGCGGGGAGCAGGGAAATAACAATCAGCCCCAGCATTTT. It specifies CASGEQGNNNQPQHF. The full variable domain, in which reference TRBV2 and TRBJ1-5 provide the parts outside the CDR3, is EPEVTQTPSHQVTQMGQEVILRCVPISNHLYFYWYRQILGQKVEFLVSFYNNEISEKSEIFDDQFSVERPDGSNFTLKIRSTKLEDSAMYFCASGEQGNNNQPQHFGDGTRLSIL.

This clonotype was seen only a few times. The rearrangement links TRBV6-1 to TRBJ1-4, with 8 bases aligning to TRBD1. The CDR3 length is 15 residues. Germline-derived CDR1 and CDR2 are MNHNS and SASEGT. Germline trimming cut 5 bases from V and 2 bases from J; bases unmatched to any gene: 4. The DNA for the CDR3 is TGTGCCAGCAGTCCTTACAGGGGGACTAATGAAAAACTGTTTTTT. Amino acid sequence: CASSPYRGTNEKLFF.

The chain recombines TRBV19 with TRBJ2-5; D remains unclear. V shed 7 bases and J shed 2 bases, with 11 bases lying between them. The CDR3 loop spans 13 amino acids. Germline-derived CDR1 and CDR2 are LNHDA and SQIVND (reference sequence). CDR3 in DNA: TGTGCCAGTACCTCAGCCGATCAAGAGACCCAGTACTTC. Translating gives CASTSADQETQYF.

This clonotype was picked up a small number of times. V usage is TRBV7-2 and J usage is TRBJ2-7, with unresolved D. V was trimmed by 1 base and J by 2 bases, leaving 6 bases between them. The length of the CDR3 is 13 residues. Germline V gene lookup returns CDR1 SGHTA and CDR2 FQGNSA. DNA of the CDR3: TGTGCCAGCAGCTTAGGGAGTGCCTACGAGCAGTACTTC. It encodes CASSLGSAYEQYF.